The subject of this entry is one TCR beta chain. The sample comes from a study of T cell changes during pregnancy in multiple sclerosis. Clones were sequenced by immunoSEQ multiplex PCR, and TCRdb holds only the in-frame ones, with some missing. The top ten clones hold approximately 2.4% of a sample with more than 65,000 clones, more than 85% of them seen once. The source was peripheral blood, collected in the first trimester of pregnancy. The origin of this receptor is a female donor with multiple sclerosis, enrolled in a pregnancy study.

The CDR3 reads CASSLEQATRQPQHF. Written as DNA, the CDR3 is TGTGCCAGCTCACTTGAACAGGCGACGCGACAGCCCCAGCATTTT. The rearrangement uses TRBV18 and TRBJ1-5, with D perhaps TRBD1 (5 bases). Trimming took off 4 bases at V and 7 bases at J, with 17 bases between the two ends. The length of the CDR3 is 15 residues. The germline V gene has CDR1 KGHSH and CDR2 LQKENI.